This TCR beta chain was captured by sequencing in a study of blood T cell repertoires in COVID-19. At the level of the study: Both acute and convalescent COVID-19 samples were obtained from the United States, Italy and Spain.

Germline V gene sequence: CDR1 MNHEY, CDR2 SVGAGI. V shed 4 bases, J shed 1 base, and the junction held 8 bases outside the gene matches. The CDR3 loop spans 16 amino acids. The repertoire was sequenced with immunoSEQ multiplex PCR; TCRdb's copy has only in-frame clones and lacks some. The sample yields 310,000 or so clones, around four fifths seen once. The sample was peripheral blood. The chain carries TRBV6-5 and TRBJ1-1; 8 positions match TRBD1. This TCR derives from a woman in her forties or fifties with acute or convalescent COVID-19. The CDR3 reads CASSLYPGGENTEAFF. CDR3 nucleotides: TGTGCCAGCAGTTTATATCCAGGGGGCGAGAACACTGAAGCTTTCTTT.